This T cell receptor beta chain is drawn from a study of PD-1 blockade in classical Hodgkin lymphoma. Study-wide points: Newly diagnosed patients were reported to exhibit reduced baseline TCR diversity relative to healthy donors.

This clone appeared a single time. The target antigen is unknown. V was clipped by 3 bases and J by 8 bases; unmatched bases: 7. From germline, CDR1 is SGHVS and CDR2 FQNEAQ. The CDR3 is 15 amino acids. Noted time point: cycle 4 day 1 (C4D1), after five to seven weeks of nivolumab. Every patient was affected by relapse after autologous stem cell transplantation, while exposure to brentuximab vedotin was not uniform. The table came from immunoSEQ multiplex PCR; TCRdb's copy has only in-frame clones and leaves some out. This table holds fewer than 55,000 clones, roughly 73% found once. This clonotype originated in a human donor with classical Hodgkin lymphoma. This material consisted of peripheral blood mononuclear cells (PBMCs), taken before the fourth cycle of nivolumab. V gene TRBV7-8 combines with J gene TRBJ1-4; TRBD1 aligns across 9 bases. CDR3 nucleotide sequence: TGTGCCAGCAGCTTCTCCTGGACAGGGGACGAAAAACTGTTTTTT. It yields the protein CASSFSWTGDEKLFF.